These 31 T cell receptor beta chains share one sample of origin, sequenced in a study of blood T cell repertoires in COVID-19. Here immunoSEQ multiplex PCR was the method, and the copy in TCRdb shows in-frame clones only, minus some. Of about 110,000 clones in the sample, roughly 84% are singletons; the top ten hold less than 8%. The sequenced material came from peripheral blood. The receptors stem from a woman aged 45-60 years with acute or convalescent COVID-19.

The chain joins TRBV5-1 to TRBJ1-1; possible D gene TRBD1, 6 bases. The CDR3 totals 14 residues. Looked up from germline, CDR1 is SGHRS and CDR2 is YFSETQ. V was trimmed by 10 bases and J by 0 bases, leaving 16 bases between them. CDR3 loop: CASSLGGLNTEAFF. In nucleotides, the CDR3 is TGCGCCTCCTCCCTGGGGGGGCTGAACACTGAAGCTTTCTTT.

The table lists this clone with a count of one. The chain is built from TRBV6-5 and TRBJ1-2, with 7 bases identical to TRBD1. Germline-derived CDR1 and CDR2 are MNHEY and SVGAGI. The CDR3 has 15 amino acids. V lost 4 bases and J lost 2; bases outside the gene matches: 7. DNA for the CDR3: TGTGCCAGCAGTTGGAACCGACAGGGCAACTATGGCTACACCTTC. Protein product: CASSWNRQGNYGYTF.

This rearrangement joins TRBV19 to TRBJ1-5, with a tentative D call TRBD1 (6 bases). The germline CDR1 and CDR2 sequences are LNHDA and SQIVND (reference sequence). V was clipped by 10 bases and J by 2 bases, with 18 bases between them. The CDR3 is made up of 15 amino acids. DNA for the CDR3: TGTGCCACCAAGGGGGGGGGAAGAGGCAATCAGCCCCAGCATTTT. It encodes CATKGGGRGNQPQHF.

This chain uses TRBV6-1 with TRBJ1-5; no definite D call. This CDR3 is built from 16 residues. Germline V lookup: CDR1 MNHNS, CDR2 SASEGT. Trimming pared 4 bases from V and 4 bases from J, leaving 17 bases between. This CDR3 reads CASSGLATDWNQPQHF. The CDR3 DNA follows: TGTGCCAGCAGTGGGCTTGCAACGGACTGGAATCAGCCCCAGCATTTT.

The rearrangement links TRBV6-1 to TRBJ1-5; D is uncertain. Germline V lookup: CDR1 MNHNS, CDR2 SASEGT. The ends were cut back, 1 base at V and 0 bases at J, with 7 bases in the middle. The CDR3 covers 15 residues. The DNA of the CDR3 is TGTGCCAGCAGTGAAGGGGCATATAGCAATCAGCCCCAGCATTTT. Translation: CASSEGAYSNQPQHF.

The chain joins TRBV14 to TRBJ1-6; D remains ambiguous. CDR3 length equals 15 residues. Per the germline V gene, CDR1 is SGHDN and CDR2 is FVKESK. Trimming took off 4 bases at V and 9 bases at J, with 16 bases between the two ends. CDR3 nucleotide sequence: TGTGCCAGCAGCCTACGGGGAGAACGGGGTTCACCCCTCCACTTT. Its protein is CASSLRGERGSPLHF. Complete variable domain (other parts from reference TRBV14 and TRBJ1-6): EAGVTQFPSHSVIEKGQTVTLRCDPISGHDNLYWYRRVMGKEIKFLLHFVKESKQDESGMPNNRFLAERTGGTYSTLKVQPAELEDSGVYFCASSLRGERGSPLHFGNGTRLTVT.

The chain uses TRBV5-6 and TRBJ2-7; maybe TRBD1 (6 bases). V was cut by 4 bases and J by 3 bases, with 11 bases left in between. The CDR3 length is 13 residues. Germline-derived CDR1 and CDR2 are SGHDT and YYEEEE. CDR3 sequence reads: CASSRDRIYEQYF. DNA of the CDR3: TGTGCCAGCAGCCGAGACAGGATCTACGAGCAGTACTTC.

The rearrangement links TRBV5-6 to TRBJ2-7; the D gene is possibly TRBD2 (5 bases). Germline CDR1 SGHDT, CDR2 YYEEEE. The CDR3 runs to 16 residues. The V end was cut by 0 bases, the J end by 2 bases, with 15 bases between. As DNA, the CDR3 is TGTGCCAGCAGCTTGGTACAAGGGTTGAGGGCCTACGAGCAGTACTTC. Translation gives CASSLVQGLRAYEQYF.

The rearrangement uses TRBV27 and TRBJ1-3; TRBD1 aligns across 9 bases. Trimming took 5 bases from V and 2 from J; bases not matched to a gene: 4. In germline, CDR1 is MNHEY, CDR2 SMNVEV (reference sequence). This CDR3 comprises 15 residues. The CDR3 bases are TGTGCCAGCAGTCTTTACAGGGGGCCTGGAAACACCATATATTTT. Translating gives CASSLYRGPGNTIYF.

The rearrangement links TRBV12-5 to TRBJ1-2; possibly TRBD1 for D (5 bases). This CDR3 is built from 13 residues. Germline V CDR1 and CDR2: LGHNT, FRNRAP. Deletions cut 1 base from V and 7 bases from J, with 10 bases between. This CDR3 reads CASGLGQGVGYTF. For the CDR3, the DNA is TGTGCTAGTGGTTTGGGGCAGGGCGTTGGCTACACCTTC.

In its sample, this clone was seen once. This chain connects TRBV2 to TRBJ1-2, with D perhaps TRBD1 (6 bases). The CDR3 runs 16 residues. The V and J ends lost 1 base and 6 bases respectively, with 18 bases between them. Germline CDR1 SNHLY, CDR2 FYNNEI. In DNA, the CDR3 is TGTGCCAGCAGTGAAGGACTGACAGGAAACGGGCATGGCTACACCTTC. As protein: CASSEGLTGNGHGYTF.

CDR3 region: CASRPPTGKNSPLHF. The CDR3 bases are TGTGCCAGCAGACCCCCGACAGGGAAGAATTCACCCCTCCACTTT. The J gene is TRBJ1-6, the V gene TRBV28, with TRBD1 matching 7 bases. V shed 6 bases, J shed 7 bases, and the junction held 9 bases outside the gene matches. The CDR3 spans 15 residues. Germline V gene data show CDR1 as MDHEN and CDR2 as SYDVKM.

The chain is built from TRBV7-3 and TRBJ1-6; D is unclear. The germline V gene encodes CDR1 SGHTA and CDR2 FQGTGA. CDR3 length equals 15 residues. The V end was cut by 4 bases, the J end by 7 bases, with 14 bases between. DNA of the CDR3: TGTGCCAGCAGCTCCCCGGAGGGTGGGAATTCACCCCTCCACTTT. The encoded protein is CASSSPEGGNSPLHF.

This clone was recorded once. This sequence joins TRBV6-5 and TRBJ1-3; TRBD1 agrees at 7 bases. The germline gives CDR1 MNHEY, CDR2 SVGAGI. This CDR3 is built from 15 residues. The ends lost 7 bases at V and 2 bases at J; junction bases unmatched: 8. The CDR3 DNA is TGTGCCAGCACCCGAGTGGGGACAGCTGGAAACACCATATATTTT. This sequence encodes CASTRVGTAGNTIYF.

The gene calls are TRBV21-1 and TRBJ2-3; no check of the table's D call, TRBD2, against the DNA was made. TRBV21-1 constitutes a pseudogene. This CDR3 contains 14 residues. The CDR3 protein is CASSAPPAADTQYF. The CDR3 DNA reads as TGTGCCAGCAGCGCCCCCCCGGCGGCAGATACGCAGTATTTT.

The rearrangement uses TRBV5-1 and TRBJ1-1; D may be TRBD1 (5 bases). This CDR3 contains 16 residues. The ends were cut back, 1 base at V and 4 bases at J, with 17 bases in the middle. Germline V CDR1 and CDR2: SGHRS, YFSETQ. CDR3 sequence (DNA): TGCGCCAGCAGCTTGCAGCAGGGCCTCGGGAGCACTGAAGCTTTCTTT. This translates into CASSLQQGLGSTEAFF.

The V gene is TRBV11-2, the J gene TRBJ2-3; D unresolved. The CDR3 spans 17 residues. Germline CDR1 reads SGHAT; CDR2 reads FQNNGV. Trimming pared 0 bases from V and 1 base from J, leaving 14 bases between. The CDR3, as DNA: TGTGCCAGCAGCTTAGATATTGGAGCCCATGGCACAGATACGCAGTATTTT. This codes for CASSLDIGAHGTDTQYF.

The chain links TRBV28 to TRBJ1-5; D may be TRBD1 (5 bases). The CDR3 spans 13 residues. The germline V gene encodes CDR1 MDHEN and CDR2 SYDVKM. V lost 5 bases, J lost 4 bases, and 9 bases lay in between. The CDR3 protein is CASSPRVNQPQHF. The CDR3 nucleotides read TGTGCCAGCAGTCCCAGGGTTAATCAGCCCCAGCATTTT.

The V call is TRBV3-1 (or the pseudogene TRBV3-2), the J call TRBJ2-5; TRBD2 matches 8 bases. The CDR3 totals 15 residues. V lost 1 base, J lost 2 bases, and 3 bases stayed unmatched. Germline-derived CDR1 and CDR2 are LGHDT and YNNKEL (reference sequence). The CDR3 coding sequence is TGTGCCAGCAGCCAAGCGGGGGGGGGTCAAGAGACCCAGTACTTC. Its protein product is CASSQAGGGQETQYF.

This clone came up once. The J gene is TRBJ1-2, the V gene TRBV18; tentative D call: TRBD1 (6 bases). Germline V lookup: CDR1 KGHSH, CDR2 LQKENI. Trimming cost V 5 bases and J 4 bases, with 11 bases left between them. This CDR3 contains 13 residues. Here the CDR3 reads CASSGGAGYGYTF. CDR3 bases: TGTGCCAGCTCAGGGGGCGCGGGCTATGGCTACACCTTC.

The genes are TRBV12-3 or TRBV12-4 and TRBJ1-1; 10 bases fit TRBD1. This CDR3 contains 12 residues. V lost 5 bases to trimming and J lost 7 bases; unmatched junction nucleotides: 1. The CDR3 sequence: CASSRDRGEAFF. CDR3 nucleotides: TGTGCCAGCAGTCGGGACAGGGGTGAAGCTTTCTTT.

This chain links TRBV5-1 with TRBJ2-3, with D perhaps TRBD2 (6 bases). This CDR3 has 17 residues. CDR1 SGHRS and CDR2 YFSETQ come from the germline V gene. V was pared by 4 bases and J by 4 bases, with 22 bases between. CDR3 amino acids: CASSRGYTNNPPDTQYF. Written as DNA, the CDR3 is TGCGCCAGCAGCCGGGGGTACACCAATAATCCCCCAGATACGCAGTATTTT.

This clone was seen only a few times. This chain links TRBV10-3 with TRBJ2-3, with D tentatively TRBD1 (5 bases). The CDR3 runs to 12 residues. V lost 11 bases to trimming and J lost 4 bases, with 13 bases between them. Per germline, CDR1 ENHRY and CDR2 SYGVKD. CDR3 residues: CAAARAADTQYF. DNA for the CDR3: TGTGCCGCCGCCAGGGCGGCAGATACGCAGTATTTT.

The chain employs TRBV3-1 (or the pseudogene TRBV3-2) and TRBJ2-4; 7 positions agree with TRBD2. Trimming cost V 4 bases and J 1 base; bases outside gene matches: 7. Germline-derived CDR1 and CDR2 are LGHDT and YNNKEL (reference sequence). There are 16 residues in the CDR3. CDR3 sequence reads: CASSPERAGAKNIQYF. The CDR3 DNA sequence: TGTGCCAGCAGCCCCGAACGAGCGGGGGCCAAAAACATTCAGTACTTC.

The V and J genes are TRBV6-5 and TRBJ2-7, with TRBD1 as a possible D gene (6 bases). The CDR3 covers 14 residues. Germline V gene lookup returns CDR1 MNHEY and CDR2 SVGAGI. Trimming removed 6 bases from V and 2 bases from J, with 14 bases in between. The CDR3 sequence: CASSLQDSTYEQYF. CDR3 coding DNA: TGTGCCAGCAGCCTACAGGACAGCACCTACGAGCAGTACTTC.

The count of this clone is one. V usage is TRBV19 and J usage is TRBJ1-3; D gene uncertain. The CDR3 totals 14 residues. Deletions cut 7 bases from V and 0 bases from J, with 10 bases between. Germline V CDR1 and CDR2: LNHDA, SQIVND (reference sequence). CDR3 in amino acids: CASTLTNSGNTIYF. CDR3 sequence (DNA): TGTGCCAGTACCCTAACCAACTCTGGAAACACCATATATTTT.

This clone was recorded a few times. V gene TRBV7-9 combines with J gene TRBJ1-1, with TRBD1 matching 7 bases. CDR3 length: 13 amino acids. Trimming removed 2 bases from V and 3 bases from J; junction bases left unmatched: 0. CDR1 is SEHNR and CDR2 is FQNEAQ in the germline V gene (reference sequence). CDR3 loop: CASSLQGDTEAFF. CDR3 nucleotide sequence: TGTGCCAGCAGCTTACAGGGGGACACTGAAGCTTTCTTT. The full variable domain, its missing parts supplied by reference TRBV7-9 and TRBJ1-1, is DTGVSQNPRHKITKRGQNVTFRCDPISEHNRLYWYRQTLGQGPEFLTYFQNEAQLEKSRLLSDRFSAERPKGSFSTLEIQRTEQGDSAMYLCASSLQGDTEAFFGQGTRLTVV.

In this sample, this clone turned up a few times. The chain employs TRBV14 and TRBJ2-2; 9 nucleotides match TRBD1. This CDR3 has 14 amino acids. Per germline, CDR1 SGHDN and CDR2 FVKESK. Germline trimming cut 8 bases from V and 3 bases from J; bases unmatched to any gene: 4. This CDR3 reads CASERTGDTGELFF. Here the CDR3 DNA reads TGTGCCAGCGAAAGGACAGGGGACACCGGGGAGCTGTTTTTT.

This chain links TRBV21-1 with TRBJ2-5; the table gives TRBD1 as D, unverified against the DNA. TRBV21-1 is marked as a pseudogene. The CDR3 is 16 residues long. The CDR3 region has the DNA TGTGCCAGCTTTACCCGGGACAGGGATTACCAAGAGACCCAGTACTTC. Translating gives CASFTRDRDYQETQYF.

The chain employs TRBV6-5 and TRBJ2-4; 7 positions match TRBD1. V shed 7 bases and J 10 bases; nucleotides not matched to a gene: 4. CDR1 MNHEY and CDR2 SVGAGI come from the germline V gene. The CDR3 loop spans 11 amino acids. Here the CDR3 reads CASTTRGIQYF. The CDR3 nucleotides are TGTGCCAGCACTACCAGGGGGATTCAGTACTTC.

The V call is TRBV7-6, the J call TRBJ1-1; possibly TRBD1 for D (5 bases). The CDR3 loop spans 15 amino acids. Germline CDR1 reads SGHVS; CDR2 reads FNYEAQ. Trimming pared 5 bases from V and 1 base from J, leaving 14 bases between. The CDR3 region is CASSHPDGQNTEAFF. The DNA of the CDR3 is TGTGCCAGCAGCCACCCGGACGGACAGAACACTGAAGCTTTCTTT.